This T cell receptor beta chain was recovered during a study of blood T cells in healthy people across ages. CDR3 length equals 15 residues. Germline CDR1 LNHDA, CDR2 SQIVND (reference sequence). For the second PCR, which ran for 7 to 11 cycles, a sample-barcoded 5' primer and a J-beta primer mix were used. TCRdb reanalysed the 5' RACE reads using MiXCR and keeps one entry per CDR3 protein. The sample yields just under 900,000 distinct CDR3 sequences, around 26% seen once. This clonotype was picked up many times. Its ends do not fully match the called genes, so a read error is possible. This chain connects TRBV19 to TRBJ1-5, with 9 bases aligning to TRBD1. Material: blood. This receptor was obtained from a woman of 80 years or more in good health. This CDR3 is CASSIDRGGNQPQHF. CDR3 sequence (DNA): TGTGCCAGCAGTATAGACAGGGGGGGCAATCAGCCCCAGCATTTT.